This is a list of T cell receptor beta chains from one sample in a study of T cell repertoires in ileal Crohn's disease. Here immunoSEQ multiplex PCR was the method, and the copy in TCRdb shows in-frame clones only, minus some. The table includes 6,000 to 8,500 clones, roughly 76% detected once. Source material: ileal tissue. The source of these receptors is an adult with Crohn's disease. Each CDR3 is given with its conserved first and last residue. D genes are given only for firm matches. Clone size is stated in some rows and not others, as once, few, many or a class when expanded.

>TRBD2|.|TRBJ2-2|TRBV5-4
CASSLGLAVRTGELFF
TGTGCCAGCAGCTTGGGACTAGCGGTGCGCACCGGGGAGCTGTTTTTT
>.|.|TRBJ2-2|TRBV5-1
CATSHGTQGGGELFF
TGCGCCACCTCGCACGGGACACAGGGCGGCGGGGAGCTGTTTTTT
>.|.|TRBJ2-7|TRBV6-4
CASSDSENDEQYF
TGTGCCAGCAGTGACTCTGAGAACGACGAGCAGTACTTC
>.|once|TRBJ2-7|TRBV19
CASSISRQGLEQYF
TGTGCCAGTAGTATATCCCGACAGGGACTGGAGCAGTACTTC
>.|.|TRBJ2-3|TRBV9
CASSVLGRGTDTQYF
TGTGCCAGCAGCGTACTGGGGCGCGGCACAGATACGCAGTATTTT
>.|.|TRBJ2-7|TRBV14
CASRPENEQYF
TGTGCCAGCAGACCGGAGAACGAGCAGTACTTC
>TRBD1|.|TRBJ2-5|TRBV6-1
CASQDRVGETQYF
TGTGCCAGCCAGGACAGGGTAGGAGAGACCCAGTACTTC
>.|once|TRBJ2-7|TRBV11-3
CASSSPTRRGGEQYF
TGTGCCAGCAGCTCTCCCACGAGGAGGGGCGGCGAGCAGTACTTC
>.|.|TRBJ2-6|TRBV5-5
CASSLSAGSGANVLTF
TGTGCCAGCAGCTTGTCCGCCGGCTCTGGGGCCAACGTCCTGACTTTC
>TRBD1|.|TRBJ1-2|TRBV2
CATVGGGAYYGYTF
TGTGCCACTGTCGGAGGGGGCGCCTACTATGGCTACACCTTC
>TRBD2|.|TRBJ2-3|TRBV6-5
CASSYFPGGPGDTQYF
TGTGCCAGCAGTTACTTCCCGGGAGGGCCGGGAGATACGCAGTATTTT
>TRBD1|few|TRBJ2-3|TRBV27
CASSRQGASTDTQYF
TGTGCCAGCAGTCGCCAGGGGGCTAGCACAGATACGCAGTATTTT
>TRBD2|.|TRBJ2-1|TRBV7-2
CASSPRGGLAGGVEQFF
TGTGCCAGCAGCCCTAGGGGGGGGCTAGCGGGAGGTGTTGAGCAGTTCTTC
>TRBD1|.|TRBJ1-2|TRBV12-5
CASGLVDRGNGYTF
TGTGCTAGTGGTTTGGTAGACAGGGGAAATGGCTACACCTTC
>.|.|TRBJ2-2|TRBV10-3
CAISDRGWMLFF
TGTGCCATCAGTGACAGGGGTTGGATGCTGTTTTTT
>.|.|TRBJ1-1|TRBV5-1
CASKAGVVNTEAFF
TGCGCCAGCAAAGCAGGGGTGGTAAACACTGAAGCTTTCTTT
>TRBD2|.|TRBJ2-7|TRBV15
CATSRDSAGAKQYF
TGTGCCACCAGCAGAGATTCGGCGGGAGCAAAGCAGTACTTC
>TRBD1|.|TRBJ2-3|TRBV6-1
CASSEGTGHTDTQYF
TGTGCCAGCAGTGAAGGGACAGGGCACACAGATACGCAGTATTTT
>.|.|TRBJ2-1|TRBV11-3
CASSAFSGSYNEQFF
TGTGCCAGCAGCGCCTTTAGCGGCTCCTACAATGAGCAGTTCTTC
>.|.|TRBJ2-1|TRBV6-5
CASRRDFYNEQFF
TGTGCCAGCAGAAGGGACTTCTACAATGAGCAGTTCTTC
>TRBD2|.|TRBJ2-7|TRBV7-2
CASSPSLARTYEQYF
TGTGCCAGCAGCCCCTCACTAGCGCGGACTTACGAGCAGTACTTC
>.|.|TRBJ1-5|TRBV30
CAWSLSVNQPQHF
TGTGCCTGGAGTTTATCGGTCAATCAGCCCCAGCATTTT
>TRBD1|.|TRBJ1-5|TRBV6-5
CASSRTGTSNQPQHF
TGTGCCAGCAGCCGGACAGGGACAAGCAATCAGCCCCAGCATTTT
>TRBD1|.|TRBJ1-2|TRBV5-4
CASSQALQGDGYTF
TGTGCCAGCAGCCAAGCTCTACAGGGGGATGGCTACACCTTC
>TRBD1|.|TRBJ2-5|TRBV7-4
CASSVPGQGEETQYF
TGTGCCAGCAGCGTACCGGGACAGGGGGAGGAGACCCAGTACTTC
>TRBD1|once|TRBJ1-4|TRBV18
CASSPQGAGDEKLFF
TGTGCCAGCTCACCACAGGGGGCCGGGGATGAAAAACTGTTTTTT
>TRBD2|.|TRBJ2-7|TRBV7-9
CASSLGSGKGASYEQYF
TGTGCCAGCAGCTTAGGGAGCGGGAAAGGTGCCTCCTACGAGCAGTACTTC
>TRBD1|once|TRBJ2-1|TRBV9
CASSAPVGDRANNEQFF
TGTGCCAGCAGCGCTCCGGTGGGGGACAGGGCGAATAATGAGCAGTTCTTC
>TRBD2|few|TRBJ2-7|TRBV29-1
CSVATAGDRNEQYF
TGCAGCGTGGCGACAGCGGGAGATCGGAACGAGCAGTACTTC
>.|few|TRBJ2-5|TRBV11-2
CASSFGSQETQYF
TGTGCCAGCAGCTTTGGTAGCCAAGAGACCCAGTACTTC
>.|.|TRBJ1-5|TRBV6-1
CASSPVSNQPQHF
TGTGCCAGCAGTCCAGTTAGCAATCAGCCCCAGCATTTT
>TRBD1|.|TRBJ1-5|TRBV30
CAWNSKGARSNQPQHF
TGTGCCTGGAACTCAAAGGGGGCTCGGAGCAATCAGCCCCAGCATTTT
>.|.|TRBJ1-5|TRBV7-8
CASSLASGYNQPQHF
TGTGCCAGCAGCTTAGCGTCAGGGTACAATCAGCCCCAGCATTTT
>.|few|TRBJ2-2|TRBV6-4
CASSDGQNTGELFF
TGTGCCAGCAGTGACGGACAAAACACCGGGGAGCTGTTTTTT
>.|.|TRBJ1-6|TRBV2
CASRATRQDSPLHF
TGTGCCAGCAGGGCCACCAGGCAGGATTCACCCCTCCACTTT
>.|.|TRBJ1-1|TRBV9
CASSVALNTEAFF
TGTGCCAGCAGCGTAGCCCTTAACACTGAAGCTTTCTTT
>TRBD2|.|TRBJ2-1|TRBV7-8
CASSFGGSLDNEQFF
TGTGCCAGCAGCTTCGGCGGGAGTTTGGACAATGAGCAGTTCTTC
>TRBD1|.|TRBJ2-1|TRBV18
CASSGQGASSYNEQFF
TGTGCCAGCTCAGGGCAGGGGGCCAGCTCCTACAATGAGCAGTTCTTC
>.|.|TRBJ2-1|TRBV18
CASSPVQSYNEQFF
TGTGCCAGCTCACCGGTACAATCCTACAATGAGCAGTTCTTC
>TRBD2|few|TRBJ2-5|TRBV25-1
CASTYRGREETQYF
TGTGCCAGCACTTATAGAGGGAGGGAGGAGACCCAGTACTTC
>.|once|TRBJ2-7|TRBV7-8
CASSPQVATYEQYF
TGTGCCAGCAGCCCCCAGGTGGCTACCTACGAGCAGTACTTC
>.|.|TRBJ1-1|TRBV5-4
CASSLAGPTEAFF
TGTGCCAGCAGCTTGGCAGGGCCCACTGAAGCTTTCTTT
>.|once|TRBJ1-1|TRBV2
CASSPGEQKAFF
TGTGCCAGCAGTCCCGGGGAACAAAAAGCTTTCTTT
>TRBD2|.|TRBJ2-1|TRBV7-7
CASSIHFGTSGPNEQFF
TGTGCCAGCAGCATCCATTTTGGGACTAGCGGACCCAATGAGCAGTTCTTC
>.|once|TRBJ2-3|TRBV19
CASSAARGSITDTQYF
TGTGCCAGTAGTGCCGCAAGGGGGAGTATAACAGATACGCAGTATTTT
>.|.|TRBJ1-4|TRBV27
CASSPGPPGGNEKLFF
TGTGCCAGCAGTCCGGGGCCCCCGGGAGGGAATGAAAAACTGTTTTTT
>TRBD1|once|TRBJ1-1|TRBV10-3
CAISEYGTGRRVNTEAFF
TGTGCCATCAGTGAGTATGGGACAGGGAGAAGGGTGAACACTGAAGCTTTCTTT
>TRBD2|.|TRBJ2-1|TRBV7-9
CASSSIRTSVPNEQFF
TGTGCCAGCAGCTCAATTCGGACTAGCGTCCCCAATGAGCAGTTCTTC
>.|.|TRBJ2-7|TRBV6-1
CASLGQGNEGYEQYF
TGTGCCAGCCTAGGTCAGGGGAATGAAGGCTACGAGCAGTACTTC
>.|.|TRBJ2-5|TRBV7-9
CASSLGPLQETQYF
TGTGCCAGCAGCTTAGGTCCACTCCAAGAGACCCAGTACTTC
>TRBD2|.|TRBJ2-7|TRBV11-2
CASSLDAGATYEQYF
TGTGCCAGCAGCTTAGATGCGGGAGCTACCTACGAGCAGTACTTC
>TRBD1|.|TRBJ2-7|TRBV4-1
CASSPDRDYEQYF
TGCGCCAGCAGCCCAGACAGGGACTACGAGCAGTACTTC
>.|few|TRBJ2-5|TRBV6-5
CASSYSLSGQQETQYF
TGTGCCAGCAGTTACTCGTTATCAGGACAGCAAGAGACCCAGTACTTC